Below, 22 T cell receptor beta chains from the same sample are listed, as sequenced in a study of blood T cell repertoires in COVID-19. Generated by immunoSEQ multiplex PCR, the TCRdb table keeps only in-frame clones and is missing some. The sample lists a few hundred thousand clones; approximately 84% were seen once. Sequencing was carried out using PBMCs or T cells enriched from blood (not recorded which). The receptors shown here come from a young woman who had recovered from COVID-19.

The gene calls are TRBV27 and TRBJ1-1; no definite D call. CDR1 is MNHEY and CDR2 is SMNVEV in the germline V gene (reference sequence). V was pared by 5 bases and J by 8 bases, with 12 bases between. This CDR3 comprises 12 residues. CDR3 DNA: TGTGCCAGCAGTCCAGCCGGCGGGGAAGCTTTCTTT. Its protein product is CASSPAGGEAFF.

The chain uses TRBV10-2 and TRBJ1-5, with a tentative D call TRBD1 (6 bases). Germline assignment: CDR1 WSHSY and CDR2 SAAADI. Trimming pared 6 bases from V and 0 bases from J, leaving 12 bases between. This CDR3 has 15 amino acids. CDR3: CASRADRNSNQPQHF. CDR3 DNA: TGCGCCAGCAGGGCCGACAGGAATAGCAATCAGCCCCAGCATTTT.

The rearrangement uses TRBV5-5 and TRBJ2-2, with D uncertain. The CDR3 is 16 residues long. Germline V gene sequence: CDR1 SGHKS, CDR2 YYEKEE (reference sequence). V lost 4 bases and J lost 6, with 19 bases in between. CDR3 sequence reads: CASSVTPDHRAGELFF. CDR3 DNA sequence: TGTGCCAGCAGCGTTACTCCAGACCACCGGGCCGGGGAGCTGTTTTTT.

The chain couples TRBV18 to TRBJ1-2; no reliable D call. This CDR3 comprises 13 residues. CDR1 and CDR2 (germline): KGHSH, LQKENI. V lost 4 bases to trimming and J lost 6 bases, with 12 bases between them. CDR3 amino acids: CASSRLVIDGYTF. CDR3 bases: TGTGCCAGCTCACGGTTGGTGATAGATGGCTACACCTTC.

This clone came up many times. The chain couples TRBV6-5 to TRBJ1-2; possibly TRBD1 for D (6 bases). V was trimmed by 2 bases and J by 6 bases, leaving 13 bases between them. From germline, CDR1 is MNHEY and CDR2 SVGAGI. This CDR3 has 14 amino acids. Here the CDR3 DNA reads TGTGCCAGCAGTTACACGGGACCAGGGGATGGCTACACCTTC. Protein: CASSYTGPGDGYTF.

The chain recombines TRBV29-1 with TRBJ2-7; 8 bases line up with TRBD2. V shed 3 bases, J shed 2 bases, and the junction held 3 bases outside the gene matches. Germline CDR1 is SQVTM and CDR2 is ANQGSEA. There are 13 residues in the CDR3. This chain's CDR3 is CSVEREDTYEQYF. The CDR3 region has the DNA TGCAGCGTTGAGCGGGAGGACACCTACGAGCAGTACTTC.

The chain has TRBV4-2 and TRBJ2-1; the D gene is possibly TRBD1 (6 bases). The ends were cut back, 4 bases at V and 8 bases at J, with 18 bases in the middle. This CDR3 is built from 15 residues. Germline V gene sequence: CDR1 LGHNA, CDR2 YNFKEQ. CDR3 sequence (DNA): TGTGCCAGCAGCCCCCGAACCCGGACAGTTTATGAGCAGTTCTTC. This sequence encodes CASSPRTRTVYEQFF.

The rearrangement links TRBV4-1 to TRBJ1-6; weak D call: TRBD1 (6 bases). The length of the CDR3 is 16 residues. Germline V gene sequence: CDR1 MGHRA, CDR2 YSYEKL. Trimming removed 1 base at V and 5 bases at J, with 12 bases between. CDR3 loop: CASSQVWTANNSPLHF. Here the CDR3 DNA reads TGCGCCAGCAGCCAAGTGTGGACAGCGAATAATTCACCCCTCCACTTT.

This clone was counted between two and nine times. The V gene is TRBV4-1, the J gene TRBJ1-5, with D tentatively TRBD1 (6 bases). This CDR3 spans 16 amino acids. Germline V gene lookup returns CDR1 MGHRA and CDR2 YSYEKL. V gave up 0 bases and J gave up 1 base, with 10 bases separating them. The CDR3 spells CASSQEEGVSNQPQHF. DNA for the CDR3: TGCGCCAGCAGCCAAGAAGAGGGGGTAAGCAATCAGCCCCAGCATTTT.

V usage is TRBV9 and J usage is TRBJ2-7; TRBD1 matches 9 bases. The germline CDR1 and CDR2 sequences are SGDLS and YYNGEE. The trim removed 4 bases at V and 2 bases at J, leaving 10 bases unmatched. The CDR3 sequence is 16 residues long. The CDR3 DNA is TGTGCCAGCAGCACACCGGGACAGGGCAACCCCTACGAGCAGTACTTC. It specifies CASSTPGQGNPYEQYF.

The J gene is TRBJ1-2, the V gene TRBV2; 7 nucleotides agree with TRBD1. V dropped 6 bases and J dropped 8; count of bases not matched to a gene: 21. The CDR3 is 17 residues long. Germline values: CDR1 SNHLY, CDR2 FYNNEI. In DNA, the CDR3 is TGTGCCAGCAGAAACTCCCACGACAGGGTACGAGGTACGGGCTACACCTTC. It encodes CASRNSHDRVRGTGYTF.

This sequence joins TRBV18 and TRBJ2-7, with a possible D match to TRBD1 (5 bases). CDR1 KGHSH and CDR2 LQKENI come from the germline V gene. V lost 5 bases, J lost 7 bases, and 15 bases lay in between. This CDR3 spans 13 amino acids. The CDR3 here is CASSLTVATEQYF. The CDR3 DNA reads as TGTGCCAGCTCATTGACAGTAGCTACGGAGCAGTACTTC.

This sequence joins TRBV6-5 and TRBJ1-5; D remains ambiguous. Deletions cut 5 bases from V and 10 bases from J, with 12 bases between. CDR1 and CDR2 from the germline V gene are MNHEY and SVGAGI. CDR3 size: 12 residues. The CDR3 loop reads CASSRRGEPQHF. As DNA, the CDR3 is TGTGCCAGCAGTCGCCGCGGGGAACCCCAGCATTTT.

The chain uses TRBV7-2 and TRBJ1-5; the match to TRBD1 covers 7 bases. The V gene end was trimmed by 1 base and the J gene end by 6 bases; junction bases not matched to a gene: 3. Germline V gene data show CDR1 as SGHTA and CDR2 as FQGNSA. The CDR3 has 14 residues. The CDR3 loop reads CASSLGQGGQPQHF. The CDR3 DNA follows: TGTGCCAGCAGCTTAGGACAGGGAGGTCAGCCCCAGCATTTT.

The CDR3 is CASSLERDRTDTQYF. In DNA, the CDR3 is TGTGCCAGCAGCTTGGAGCGGGATAGGACAGATACGCAGTATTTT. This chain links TRBV5-4 with TRBJ2-3; 7 nucleotides line up with TRBD2. V shed 0 bases and J 3 bases; nucleotides not matched to a gene: 4. CDR3 size: 15 residues. Looked up from germline, CDR1 is SGHNT and CDR2 is YYREEE (reference sequence).

The chain has TRBV10-2 and TRBJ2-7; 9 bases align to TRBD1. CDR1 and CDR2 from the germline V gene are WSHSY and SAAADI. The CDR3 is made up of 14 amino acids. J gave up 2 bases and V 7 bases, and 6 bases lay outside the gene matches. The CDR3 sequence: CASTKGQGPYEQYF. The CDR3 DNA reads as TGCGCCAGCACGAAAGGACAGGGGCCCTACGAGCAGTACTTC.

The chain uses TRBV6-5 and TRBJ1-1; D is unresolved. Trimming stripped 8 bases from V and 2 bases from J, with 18 bases between. There are 15 residues in the CDR3. Germline V gene sequence: CDR1 MNHEY, CDR2 SVGAGI. The CDR3 sequence: CASFQLGVVNTEAFF. The CDR3 bases are TGTGCCAGCTTCCAACTCGGGGTGGTTAACACTGAAGCTTTCTTT.

This clone was recorded once. V is TRBV7-2 and J is TRBJ1-5; tentatively, D is TRBD1 (5 bases). Between the trimmed V and J ends, which lost 1 base and 3 bases, there was a span of 10 bases. From germline, CDR1 is SGHTA and CDR2 FQGNSA. The CDR3 covers 15 residues. This CDR3 is CASSLGPGVNQPQHF. CDR3 in DNA: TGTGCCAGCAGCTTAGGTCCGGGGGTCAATCAGCCCCAGCATTTT. Full variable domain (remainder filled in from reference TRBV7-2 and TRBJ1-5): GAGVSQSPSNKVTEKGKDVELRCDPISGHTALYWYRQSLGQGLEFLIYFQGNSAPDKSGLPSDRFSAERTGGSVSTLTIQRTQQEDSAVYLCASSLGPGVNQPQHFGDGTRLSIL.

The genes are TRBV5-1 and TRBJ2-5, with a possible D match to TRBD2 (7 bases). Trimming removed 2 bases at V and 5 bases at J, with 16 bases between. CDR1 is SGHRS and CDR2 is YFSETQ in the germline V gene. The CDR3 extends over 15 amino acids. The CDR3 region has the DNA TGCGCCAGCAGCTTAAGGGGGGGCTCTATGGAGACCCAGTACTTC. Protein sequence: CASSLRGGSMETQYF.

V gene TRBV19 combines with J gene TRBJ2-7; 7 bases fit TRBD1. The CDR3 is 15 amino acids. With 9 bases clipped from V and 5 bases from J, the junction kept 16 bases outside the gene matches. The V gene's germline CDR1 is LNHDA and CDR2 SQIVND (reference sequence). The CDR3 sequence: CASSTGTALLHEQYF. CDR3 sequence (DNA): TGTGCCAGCTCGACGGGGACAGCTCTCCTACACGAGCAGTACTTC.

The chain combines TRBV3-1 (or the pseudogene TRBV3-2) with TRBJ2-3; 10 bases agree with TRBD2. V lost 4 bases and J lost 3; bases outside the gene matches: 19. Germline V CDR1 and CDR2: LGHDT, YNNKEL (reference sequence). The CDR3 loop spans 20 amino acids. The CDR3 sequence: CASSRMVKREGLIETDTQYF. The CDR3 DNA follows: TGTGCCAGCAGCCGGATGGTGAAGCGGGAGGGCCTTATAGAAACAGATACGCAGTATTTT.

The J gene is TRBJ1-2, the V gene TRBV19; 8 bases agree with TRBD1. The CDR3 is 17 amino acids. CDR1 is LNHDA and CDR2 is SQIVND in the germline V gene (reference sequence). Trimming at V came to 5 bases and at J to 7 bases, leaving 18 bases not matched to a gene. The chain's CDR3 is CASSDPGQEYQKRGYTF. CDR3 nucleotides: TGTGCCAGTAGTGACCCGGGACAGGAATATCAGAAACGTGGCTACACCTTC.